This T cell receptor (beta chain) was recorded in a study of blood T cell repertoires in COVID-19. Repertoires were generated with immunoSEQ multiplex PCR, while TCRdb's copy carries only in-frame clones and drops some. The table includes 220,000 or so clones, around 90% detected once. What was sequenced was PBMCs or T cells enriched from blood (not recorded which). The source of this sequence is a man aged 25-40 years who had been exposed to COVID-19.

The CDR3 loop reads CASSLTGDDEQFF. The CDR3 DNA reads TGTGCCAGCAGCCTTACAGGGGATGATGAGCAGTTCTTC. This sequence joins TRBV14 and TRBJ2-1; 7 positions agree with TRBD1. The V and J ends lost 4 bases and 8 bases, in that order; junction bases with no gene match: 5. Per the germline V gene, CDR1 is SGHDN and CDR2 is FVKESK. This CDR3 region has 13 residues.